Presented here are 18 T cell receptor beta chains from one specimen sequenced in a study of vaccination and CD4 T cells after COVID-19. Antigens for these TCRs are unknown. Cultured CD4+ T-cell DNA underwent Oncomine TCR Beta short-read sequencing. Each CDR3 protein is one row after TCRdb ran MiXCR on the PCR reads. The top ten hold roughly 14% of the sample, which has 11,000 to 15,000 distinct CDR3 sequences, roughly 60% seen once. The treatment here: roughly 10-day PBMC culture with coronavirus spike peptide pools or control peptides (ViraFEST assay). Input material: CD4+ T cells from blood, cultured in vitro. The receptors here all came from a human donor who had recovered from COVID-19.

This clonotype has just a few counts. The chain recombines TRBV11-1 with TRBJ2-1, with D possibly matching TRBD1 (8 bases). The V end lost 1 base, the J end lost 7 bases, and 17 bases lay between the germline ends. The CDR3 length is 16 residues. Germline V gene lookup returns CDR1 SGHAT and CDR2 FQDESV (reference sequence). CDR3 in amino acids: CASSLDLAQGGNEQFF. The CDR3 coding sequence is TGTGCCAGCAGCTTAGACTTGGCACAGGGGGGGAATGAGCAGTTCTTC.

The gene calls are TRBV20-1 and TRBJ2-7, with TRBD1 as a possible D gene (8 bases). Germline CDR1 reads DFQATT; CDR2 reads SNEGSKA (reference sequence). This CDR3 has 15 amino acids. V was cut by 6 bases and J by 1 base, with 19 bases left in between. The CDR3 region is CSADPGGGSSYEQYF. The DNA for the CDR3 is TGCAGTGCCGATCCAGGGGGCGGGAGTTCCTACGAGCAGTACTTC.

This rearrangement joins TRBV20-1 to TRBJ1-1, with D maybe TRBD1 (5 bases). The length of the CDR3 is 15 residues. Per germline, CDR1 DFQATT and CDR2 SNEGSKA (reference sequence). V lost 6 bases and J lost 2, with 19 bases in between. DNA of the CDR3: TGCAGTGCGCAGACAGCTTACTTAGTAAACACTGAAGCTTTCTTT. Translating gives CSAQTAYLVNTEAFF.

This clonotype was seen a single time. This chain links TRBV2 with TRBJ1-1; no definite D call. Germline V gives CDR1 SNHLY, CDR2 FYNNEI. The CDR3 extends over 13 amino acids. V was trimmed by 7 bases and J by 1 base, leaving 10 bases between them. CDR3 sequence reads: CASKGQRNTEAFF. The CDR3 DNA reads TGTGCCAGCAAGGGCCAGCGGAACACTGAAGCTTTCTTT.

This clonotype was detected a few times. The chain joins TRBV2 to TRBJ1-5; D not certain. V lost 4 bases and J 4 bases, leaving 17 bases between the germline ends. Per the germline V gene, CDR1 is SNHLY and CDR2 is FYNNEI. CDR3 length equals 16 residues. The CDR3 coding sequence is TGTGCCAGCAGTGCCTCCGGGCCCCTGGGAAATCAGCCCCAGCATTTT. Protein product: CASSASGPLGNQPQHF.

The rearrangement uses TRBV30 and TRBJ2-3; D is unresolved. V dropped 1 base and J dropped 0 bases, with 8 bases sitting between them. This CDR3 is 14 amino acids long. From germline, CDR1 is GTSNPN and CDR2 SVGIG (reference sequence). The DNA of the CDR3 is TGTGCCTGGAGTGACGTACCTAGCACAGATACGCAGTATTTT. Amino acid sequence: CAWSDVPSTDTQYF.

The rearrangement uses TRBV20-1 and TRBJ2-3; 9 bases line up with TRBD2. CDR3 length equals 16 residues. Losses at the gene ends were 3 bases for V and 3 bases for J; bases not matched to a gene: 10. CDR1 DFQATT and CDR2 SNEGSKA come from the germline V gene (reference sequence). In DNA form, the CDR3 reads TGCAGTGCTAGGTGGACTAGCGCTGGACGGACAGATACGCAGTATTTT. This sequence encodes CSARWTSAGRTDTQYF.

The rearrangement uses TRBV7-9 and TRBJ2-7; TRBD1 is a possible D gene (5 bases). The germline V gene has CDR1 SEHNR and CDR2 FQNEAQ (reference sequence). Between the trimmed V and J ends, which lost 1 base and 6 bases, there was a span of 16 bases. This CDR3 has 15 amino acids. CDR3 coding DNA: TGTGCCAGCAGCTTAGGTAGTCAGGGTCAACTCGAGCAGTACTTC. Protein sequence: CASSLGSQGQLEQYF.

Only a few counts were recorded for this clonotype. The rearrangement links TRBV20-1 to TRBJ2-2, with 7 nucleotides matching TRBD1. Germline CDR1 reads DFQATT; CDR2 reads SNEGSKA (reference sequence). The V and J ends lost 1 base and 7 bases, in that order; junction bases with no gene match: 9. The CDR3 covers 15 residues. The CDR3 DNA follows: TGCAGTGCTAGAGTCAACAGGGGAGTGGGCGGGGAGCTGTTTTTT. This encodes CSARVNRGVGGELFF.

The V gene is TRBV2, the J gene TRBJ2-1; D is ambiguous. V was trimmed by 3 bases and J by 5 bases, leaving 11 bases between them. The CDR3 has 14 amino acids. CDR1 and CDR2 from the germline V gene are SNHLY and FYNNEI. The CDR3 region has the DNA TGTGCCAGCAGTGAGGGTATTGGGGACAATGAGCAGTTCTTC. Amino acids: CASSEGIGDNEQFF.

The genes are TRBV19 and TRBJ2-4, with 9 positions matching TRBD2. This CDR3 is built from 15 residues. Per the germline V gene, CDR1 is LNHDA and CDR2 is SQIVND (reference sequence). Losses at the gene ends were 4 bases for V and 6 bases for J; bases not matched to a gene: 7. The CDR3 protein is CASSTIAGELNIQYF. CDR3 nucleotides: TGTGCCAGTAGTACCATAGCGGGAGAGCTAAACATTCAGTACTTC.

This clonotype was recorded once. V is TRBV10-3 and J is TRBJ2-7; no definite D call. The CDR3 loop spans 12 amino acids. Germline CDR1 ENHRY, CDR2 SYGVKD. Trimming shortened V by 10 bases and J by 3 bases, and 13 bases separated the two germline ends. The CDR3 region is CATQETVYEQYF. For the CDR3, the DNA is TGTGCCACTCAGGAAACCGTCTACGAGCAGTACTTC.

The chain couples TRBV12-3 or TRBV12-4 to TRBJ2-5; 9 positions agree with TRBD2. The CDR3 has 13 amino acids. Trimming at V came to 3 bases and at J to 4 bases, leaving 0 bases not matched to a gene. The CDR3: CASSFSGRETQYF. In DNA, the CDR3 is TGTGCCAGCAGTTTTAGCGGGAGAGAGACCCAGTACTTC.

The gene calls are TRBV6-2 or TRBV6-3 and TRBJ1-6; D is unclear. The CDR3 extends over 13 amino acids. Germline V CDR1 and CDR2: MNHEY, SVGEGT. The V and J ends lost 6 bases and 9 bases respectively, with 12 bases between them. The CDR3 DNA reads as TGTGCCAGCAGGTTCAGGACGGCTTCACCCCTCCACTTT. This translates into CASRFRTASPLHF.

The chain uses TRBV12-3 or TRBV12-4 and TRBJ2-4; D is possibly TRBD2 (5 bases). The ends were cut back, 6 bases at V and 6 bases at J, with 12 bases in the middle. The CDR3 contains 13 residues. The CDR3 DNA sequence: TGTGCCAGCAGCCGGGGTTCAATAAACATTCAGTACTTC. It yields the protein CASSRGSINIQYF.

This clonotype was detected only a few times. The rearrangement joins TRBV24-1 to TRBJ1-2; D is undetermined. Trimming pared 3 bases from V and 2 bases from J, leaving 6 bases between. Germline V gene lookup returns CDR1 KGHDR and CDR2 SFDVKD. This CDR3 region has 13 residues. In DNA, the CDR3 is TGTGCCACCAGTGATAGCAGCAACTATGGCTACACCTTC. Translated: CATSDSSNYGYTF.

Here the CDR3 reads CASSLVAGWTQYF. In nucleotides, the CDR3 is TGTGCCAGCAGCTTAGTGGCGGGATGGACCCAGTACTTC. The chain has TRBV11-2 and TRBJ2-5; the D gene is possibly TRBD2 (6 bases). V lost 1 base to trimming and J lost 7 bases, with 10 bases between them. CDR3 size: 13 residues. The germline CDR1 and CDR2 sequences are SGHAT and FQNNGV.

The chain links TRBV12-3 or TRBV12-4 to TRBJ2-5; possible D gene TRBD1, 6 bases. The CDR3 runs to 14 residues. Trimming took 6 bases from V and 1 from J, leaving 12 bases between them. The DNA of the CDR3 is TGTGCCAGCAGCCCCGGACAGCTCCAAGAGACCCAGTACTTC. Translated: CASSPGQLQETQYF.